This T cell receptor (beta chain) comes out of a study of beta chain features in type 1 diabetes. Trimming cost V 0 bases and J 0 bases, with 9 bases left between them. The CDR3 has 16 amino acids. In germline, CDR1 is SGDLS, CDR2 YYNGEE. Reverse transcribing all isolated RNA meant expressed TCRB transcripts were sequenced. Profiled with immunoSEQ multiplex PCR; TCRdb holds only in-frame clones, not every one. This sample has more than 120,000 clones, with around 13% found just once. Whole-study findings and limits: In patients and controls equally, PCR might favor templates that are shorter. Cells carrying high TCR expression could end up over-represented when cDNA is sequenced. Within each of all four CD4+ subsets, Type 1 diabetes patients had TCRB CDR3s that were moderately but significantly shorter. A closer apparent resemblance between naive, central memory and Treg TCRB repertoires was seen in patients than in healthy donors.

For this clone: Its antigen is undetermined.

Sorted populations were all over 98% pure. Sequenced sample: central memory CD4+ T cells from blood. The TCR sequence derives from a man aged 18 to 35 with type 1 diabetes. V usage is TRBV9 and J usage is TRBJ1-4; D gene ambiguous. The CDR3 DNA reads as TGTGCCAGCAGCGTAGACACCACGTCAACTAATGAAAAACTGTTTTTT. Translating gives CASSVDTTSTNEKLFF. Full variable domain (rest looked up from reference TRBV9 and TRBJ1-4): DSGVTQTPKHLITATGQRVTLRCSPRSGDLSVYWYQQSLDQGLQFLIQYYNGEERAKGNILERFSAQQFPDLHSELNLSSLELGDSALYFCASSVDTTSTNEKLFFGSGTQLSVL.